The TCR beta chain described here comes from a study of identical twins. Points from the study as a whole: Abundant cord blood beta clonotypes carried fewer insertions; memory repertoires showed none. Possibly, invariant MAIT and iNKT cells partly confounded zero-insertion analyses.

This CDR3 contains 13 residues. The germline CDR1 and CDR2 sequences are MNHEY and SMNVEV (reference sequence). Trimming removed 5 bases from V and 0 bases from J, with 8 bases in between. It was template switching that added a universal primer site, and there were unique molecular identifiers on the cDNA. One entry per CDR3 protein, called by TCRdb with MiXCR from the 5' RACE reads. Among around 290,000 distinct CDR3 sequences listed, roughly 9.7% were seen once. This clonotype was detected ten times or more. The antigen remains undetermined. Healthy Caucasian individuals made up all the donors. Separately, the same data were catalogued under a study of yellow fever vaccine responses in identical twins.

This chain uses TRBV27 with TRBJ2-7; the D gene is possibly TRBD1 (6 bases). The clonotype comes from a woman younger than 30 in good health. The sequencing sample was made of CD8+ T cells sorted from blood. For the CDR3, the DNA is TGTGCCAGCAGTACGGACAGCTCCTACGAGCAGTACTTC. This gives the protein CASSTDSSYEQYF.